Sequencing of this T cell receptor beta chain was carried out in a study of blood T cell repertoires in COVID-19. Study at large: The United States, Italy and Spain supplied acute and convalescent COVID-19 samples.

The length of the CDR3 is 15 residues. Looked up from germline, CDR1 is MNHNS and CDR2 is SASEGT. Trimming took 2 bases from V and 9 from J, leaving 14 bases between them. Sequencing was performed with immunoSEQ multiplex PCR; in TCRdb, only in-frame clones are kept and a portion is missing. Of about 140,000 clones in the sample, about 74% were seen once. Source material: peripheral blood. The chain has TRBV6-1 and TRBJ1-6, with D maybe TRBD1 (6 bases). The clonotype comes from a man in his forties or fifties with acute or convalescent COVID-19. CDR3 region: CASSEYQGTSSPLHF. The CDR3 nucleotides read TGTGCCAGCAGTGAATATCAGGGGACAAGTTCACCCCTCCACTTT.